This entry features one T cell receptor (beta chain) sequence. This clone's antigen is unknown. No much larger clone is present one base from it, and per-base qualities are unavailable. Between the V and J ends, shortened by 2 bases and 3 bases respectively, the junction contains 20 bases. The cysteine opens and the valine closes a CDR3 of 17 amino acids. The read is trimmed to its CDR3 DNA, 51 bases read in frame from base 1. The germline V gene (reference sequence) provides CDR1 MNHEY and CDR2 SMNVEV. This specimen comes from a study of vaccination effects on CD4 cells after COVID-19 (dated by TCRdb to between 2021 and 2024). For context, the study as a whole: The ViraFEST assay stimulated PBMC with viral peptide pools and then used TCR sequencing to identify antigen-specific CD4+ T cell clonotypes by expansion. Post-vaccine samples across the study were collected a median of 72 days after the second dose, with a range of 14 to 241. Two million PBMC per well were cultured with around 9.8 ug/ml peptides in IMDM containing roughly 5% human AB serum, 10 IU/ml IL-2 and gentamicin. SARS-CoV-2 spike-specific CD4+ TCR repertoires from before and after mRNA vaccination were compared in COVID-19 convalescent patients and in infection-naive vaccine recipients. A total of 10 COVID-19 convalescent patients and a few SARS-CoV-2-naive healthy vaccine recipients were included in the full study. Cultures from other donors in the study were sequenced with the Oncomine TCR Beta short-read assay on an Illumina iSeq 100.

What the research found in general, with its limitations: Marked clonal contraction was observed in both infection-induced and vaccine-induced clones at late post-vaccination timepoints, consistent with waning T cell responses. The study was limited by a small number of convalescent patients, and early post-infection timepoints were lacking. Among healthy vaccine recipients, nearly all vaccine-induced clones were SARS-CoV-2 mono-reactive, and only 1 of 255 was cross-reactive with common cold coronaviruses.

Library preparation was by the immunoSEQ multiplex PCR assay. DNA from the cultured, isolated CD4+ T cells was subjected to TCR beta CDR3 sequencing. The authors' pipeline ran thus. Non-productive TCR sequences were removed, reads were trimmed to the CDR3 region, and CDR3s of at least 7 amino acids were retained. Antigen-specific clonotypes were identified using the MANAFEST web app by comparison of expansion in peptide wells against reference cultures. Positive clones required FDR<0.05 expansion versus reference and all other wells, odds ratio above 5, and frequency above 0.1% in two replicate wells. A clonotype was called cross-reactive if it was significantly expanded both in SARS-CoV-2 spike wells and in at least one common cold coronavirus spike condition. Levenshtein distance calculated with the stringdist R package was used to assess CDR3 similarity, and unrooted trees were constructed with ape in R 3.6.1. Imported from immuneACCESS, the table was reduced by TCRdb to in-frame sequences with V and J called. These copies leave out some clones; in studies compared against another copy, an unresolved V gene accounts for under half, and the cause of the remainder is not known. The DNA was the basis for D and trimming; V, J and clone size are from that table. This sample holds approximately 66,000 clones; approximately 80% were observed only once. The ten largest clones capture 2% to 3% of the sample.

After approximately 11 days of culture, CD4+ T cells were isolated with the EasySep CD4+ T cell isolation kit. Participants received two doses of either the BNT162b2 or the mRNA-1273 mRNA SARS-CoV-2 vaccine. Negative nucleocapsid antibody results before and after vaccination confirmed that the healthy vaccine recipients had no prior SARS-CoV-2 infection. On days 3 and 7, half of the culture medium was replaced with fresh IL-2-containing medium. Unless noted otherwise, every peptide stimulation condition was grown in triplicate wells. PBMC were separated from whole blood using Ficoll-Paque Plus gradient centrifugation and were then either cryopreserved at -140C or used fresh. The QIAamp micro DNA kit was used to extract genomic DNA from the cultured CD4+ T cells.

The receptor was derived from a human donor who received a COVID-19 vaccine. The sequences come from CD4+ T cells from PBMCs cultured without peptide, collected after COVID-19 vaccination. The sequence is built from TRBV27 and TRBJ2-7; TRBD1 might be the D gene, on 6 matching bases. The nucleotides are TGTGCCAGCAGTTTACGCCTGAAACAGGGAGTCAGCTACGAGCAGTACGTC. Its protein product is CASSLRLKQGVSYEQYV.